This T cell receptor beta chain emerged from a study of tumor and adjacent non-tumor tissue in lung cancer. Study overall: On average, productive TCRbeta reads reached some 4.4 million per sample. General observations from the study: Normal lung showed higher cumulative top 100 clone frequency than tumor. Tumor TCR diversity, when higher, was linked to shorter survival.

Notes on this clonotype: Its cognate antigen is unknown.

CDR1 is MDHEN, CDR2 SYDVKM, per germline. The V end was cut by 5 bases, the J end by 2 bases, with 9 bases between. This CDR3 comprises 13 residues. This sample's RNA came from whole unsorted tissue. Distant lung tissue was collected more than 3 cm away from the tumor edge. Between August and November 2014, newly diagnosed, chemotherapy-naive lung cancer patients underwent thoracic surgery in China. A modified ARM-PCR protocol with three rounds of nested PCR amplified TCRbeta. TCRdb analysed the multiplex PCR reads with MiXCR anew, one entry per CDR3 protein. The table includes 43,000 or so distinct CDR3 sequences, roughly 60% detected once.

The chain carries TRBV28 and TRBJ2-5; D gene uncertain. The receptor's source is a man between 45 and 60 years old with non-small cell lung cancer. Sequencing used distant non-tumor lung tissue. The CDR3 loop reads CASSTPEQETQYF. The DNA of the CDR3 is TGTGCCAGCAGTACGCCGGAACAAGAGACCCAGTACTTC.